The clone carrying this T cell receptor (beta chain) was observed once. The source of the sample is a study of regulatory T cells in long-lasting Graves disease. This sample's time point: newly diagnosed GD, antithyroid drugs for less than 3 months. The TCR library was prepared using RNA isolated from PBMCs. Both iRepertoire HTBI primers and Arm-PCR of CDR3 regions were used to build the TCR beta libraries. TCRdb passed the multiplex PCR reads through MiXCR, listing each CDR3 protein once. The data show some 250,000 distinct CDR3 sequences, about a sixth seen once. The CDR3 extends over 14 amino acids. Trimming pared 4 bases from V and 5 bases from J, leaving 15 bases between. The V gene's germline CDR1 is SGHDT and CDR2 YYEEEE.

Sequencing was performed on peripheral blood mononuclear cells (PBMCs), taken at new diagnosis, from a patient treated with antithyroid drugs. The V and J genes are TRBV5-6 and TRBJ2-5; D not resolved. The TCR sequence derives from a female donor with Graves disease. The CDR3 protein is CASSPSFSKETQYF. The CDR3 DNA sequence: TGTGCCAGCAGCCCAAGTTTCTCCAAGGAGACCCAGTACTTC. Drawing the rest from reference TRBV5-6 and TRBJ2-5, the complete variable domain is DAGVTQSPTHLIKTRGQQVTLRCSPKSGHDTVSWYQQALGQGPQFIFQYYEEEERQRGNFPDRFSGHQFPNYSSELNVNALLLGDSALYLCASSPSFSKETQYFGPGTRLLVL.